The 25 T cell receptor beta chains reported below all come from one sample, sequenced in a study of blood T cell repertoires in COVID-19. TCRdb keeps only in-frame clones here, not all; method: immunoSEQ multiplex PCR. In the table there are some 450,000 clones, approximately 88% of which are singletons. Specimen: peripheral blood. The receptors were sampled from a woman aged 50 to 60 with COVID-19, enrolled during active disease.

The rearrangement joins TRBV18 to TRBJ2-7, with 9 bases identical to TRBD1. Per germline, CDR1 KGHSH and CDR2 LQKENI. Unmatched junction bases numbered 6, after V lost 0 bases and J lost 3 bases. The CDR3 covers 16 residues. CDR3 sequence reads: CASSPPTGTGRYEQYF. The CDR3, as DNA: TGTGCCAGCTCACCACCGACCGGGACAGGGCGCTACGAGCAGTACTTC.

On this clone itself: Other DNA sequences within the sample encode an identical CDR3. This chain's CDR3 is CSARDSYEQYF. DNA of the CDR3: TGCAGTGCTCGGGACAGCTACGAGCAGTACTTC. The chain employs TRBV20-1 and TRBJ2-7; 7 nucleotides agree with TRBD1. V dropped 5 bases and J dropped 3; count of bases not matched to a gene: 1. The germline gives CDR1 DFQATT, CDR2 SNEGSKA (reference sequence). The CDR3 spans 11 residues.

The chain is built from TRBV9 and TRBJ1-2; 8 bases are a match to TRBD1. The J segment lost 6 bases and the V segment lost 0 bases, leaving 10 bases of the junction unmatched. The length of the CDR3 is 16 residues. CDR1 SGDLS and CDR2 YYNGEE come from the germline V gene. This CDR3 reads CASSVDAGGMRDGYTF. The CDR3 DNA follows: TGTGCCAGCAGCGTAGACGCAGGGGGCATGAGGGATGGCTACACCTTC. Full variable domain (rest looked up from reference TRBV9 and TRBJ1-2): DSGVTQTPKHLITATGQRVTLRCSPRSGDLSVYWYQQSLDQGLQFLIQYYNGEERAKGNILERFSAQQFPDLHSELNLSSLELGDSALYFCASSVDAGGMRDGYTFGSGTRLTVV.

This chain joins TRBV5-1 and TRBJ1-2; TRBD1 matches 9 bases. V dropped 2 bases and J dropped 3; count of bases not matched to a gene: 2. Germline V gene data show CDR1 as SGHRS and CDR2 as YFSETQ. The CDR3 length is 14 residues. CDR3 sequence (DNA): TGCGCCAGCAGCTTTGGGACAGGGTACTATGGCTACACCTTC. Translating gives CASSFGTGYYGYTF.

This chain links TRBV13 with TRBJ2-3; 13 bases map to TRBD2. V trimming: 5 bases; J trimming: 6 bases; junction bases outside the gene matches: 8. The CDR3 consists of 16 residues. Germline lookup yields CDR1 PRHDT and CDR2 FYEKMQ (reference sequence). The CDR3 DNA sequence: TGTGCCAGCAGCCCGGGACTAGCGGGGACTCTTGATACGCAGTATTTT. This codes for CASSPGLAGTLDTQYF. The full variable domain, completed using reference TRBV13 and TRBJ2-3, is AAGVIQSPRHLIKEKRETATLKCYPIPRHDTVYWYQQGPGQDPQFLISFYEKMQSDKGSIPDRFSAQQFSDYHSELNMSSLELGDSALYFCASSPGLAGTLDTQYFGPGTRLTVL.

The chain recombines TRBV10-3 with TRBJ1-2; 8 nucleotides match TRBD1. The CDR3 totals 12 residues. The V segment lost 8 bases and the J segment 6 bases; nucleotides outside the gene matches: 5. Germline lookup yields CDR1 ENHRY and CDR2 SYGVKD. The CDR3, as DNA: TGTGCCATCGGAGACAGGGGTGATGGCTACACCTTC. Amino acid sequence: CAIGDRGDGYTF.

The rearrangement joins TRBV5-1 to TRBJ1-1; 8 bases are a match to TRBD1. V lost 3 bases, J lost 5 bases, and 3 bases stayed unmatched. The V gene's germline CDR1 is SGHRS and CDR2 YFSETQ. The CDR3 contains 13 residues. The CDR3 loop is CASSWTGSTEAFF. DNA for the CDR3: TGCGCCAGCAGCTGGACAGGGAGTACTGAAGCTTTCTTT. Drawing the rest from reference TRBV5-1 and TRBJ1-1, the complete variable domain is KAGVTQTPRYLIKTRGQQVTLSCSPISGHRSVSWYQQTPGQGLQFLFEYFSETQRNKGNFPGRFSGRQFSNSRSEMNVSTLELGDSALYLCASSWTGSTEAFFGQGTRLTVV.

This chain connects TRBV6-5 to TRBJ2-7, with 7 bases identical to TRBD1. The CDR3 has 14 amino acids. Unmatched junction bases numbered 7, after V lost 8 bases and J lost 0 bases. CDR1 is MNHEY and CDR2 is SVGAGI in the germline V gene. The CDR3 loop is CASSTGVNSYEQYF. CDR3 bases: TGTGCCAGCTCTACAGGGGTTAACTCCTACGAGCAGTACTTC.

In DNA, the CDR3 is TGCGCCAGCAGCTTGCTGCAGGGTCGTGATCAGCCCCAGCATTTT. Encoded protein: CASSLLQGRDQPQHF. This sequence joins TRBV5-1 and TRBJ1-5; possible D gene TRBD1, 5 bases. The CDR3 extends over 15 amino acids. Germline V gene lookup returns CDR1 SGHRS and CDR2 YFSETQ. Trimming took off 1 base at V and 5 bases at J, with 13 bases between the two ends.

The rearrangement joins TRBV6-5 to TRBJ2-4; D remains ambiguous. Deletions cut 10 bases from V and 0 bases from J, with 7 bases between. This CDR3 is 12 amino acids long. CDR1 and CDR2 (germline): MNHEY, SVGAGI. The CDR3 nucleotides are TGTGCCACCTATATAGCCAAAAACATTCAGTACTTC. It is translated as CATYIAKNIQYF.

CDR3 protein: CASSLISLGTDTQYF. The CDR3 nucleotides are TGCGCCAGCAGCTTGATTTCGCTAGGAACAGATACGCAGTATTTT. The chain links TRBV5-1 to TRBJ2-3; D not resolved. The CDR3 contains 15 residues. Germline values: CDR1 SGHRS, CDR2 YFSETQ. With 1 base removed from V and 3 bases from J, the gap between germline ends came to 12 bases.

This chain joins TRBV19 and TRBJ2-2, with D possibly being TRBD2 (6 bases). CDR3 size: 16 residues. Looked up from germline, CDR1 is LNHDA and CDR2 is SQIVND (reference sequence). Trimming removed 7 bases from V and 2 bases from J, with 17 bases in between. CDR3 DNA: TGTGCCAGTACCCCCTTGGGAGGATTCAACACCGGGGAGCTGTTTTTT. Its translation is CASTPLGGFNTGELFF.

To note about this clone: Distinct nucleotide sequences in the sample also encode this CDR3. The chain links TRBV6-5 to TRBJ1-5; 7 bases line up with TRBD1. With V trimmed by 6 bases and J by 4 bases, 3 bases remained unmatched. The germline V gene has CDR1 MNHEY and CDR2 SVGAGI. The CDR3 is 13 amino acids. CDR3 sequence reads: CASSRTGNQPQHF. The CDR3 nucleotides read TGTGCCAGCAGCCGGACAGGTAATCAGCCCCAGCATTTT.

This clone is a singleton in its sample. The J gene is TRBJ1-2, the V gene TRBV10-3; 7 bases agree with TRBD1. V was clipped by 3 bases and J by 0 bases; unmatched bases: 13. The CDR3 runs to 18 residues. Germline CDR1 and CDR2: ENHRY and SYGVKD. The CDR3 loop is CAISDPVPTGTANYGYTF. CDR3 nucleotide sequence: TGTGCCATCAGTGACCCCGTGCCGACCGGGACAGCTAACTATGGCTACACCTTC.

The chain recombines TRBV7-9 with TRBJ1-1, with D perhaps matching TRBD1 (6 bases). V lost 5 bases and J 3 bases, leaving 19 bases between the germline ends. CDR1 SEHNR and CDR2 FQNEAQ come from the germline V gene (reference sequence). The CDR3 length is 16 residues. CDR3 protein: CASSQPRRSGDTEAFF. The CDR3 DNA reads as TGTGCCAGCAGCCAGCCTCGACGATCAGGGGACACTGAAGCTTTCTTT.

J is TRBJ1-1 and V is TRBV11-2; the D is unclear. Germline V lookup: CDR1 SGHAT, CDR2 FQNNGV. The CDR3 runs 15 residues. V gave up 2 bases and J gave up 4 bases, with 14 bases separating them. CDR3 sequence reads: CASSLSEGRVTEAFF. The CDR3 bases are TGTGCCAGCAGCTTATCAGAAGGGCGGGTCACTGAAGCTTTCTTT. Together with reference TRBV11-2 and TRBJ1-1, the CDR3 gives the full variable domain: EAGVAQSPRYKIIEKRQSVAFWCNPISGHATLYWYQQILGQGPKLLIQFQNNGVVDDSQLPKDRFSAERLKGVDSTLKIQPAKLEDSAVYLCASSLSEGRVTEAFFGQGTRLTVV.

The gene calls are TRBV5-1 and TRBJ2-1; possibly TRBD1 for D (6 bases). This CDR3 region has 17 residues. V was cut by 4 bases and J by 0 bases, with 17 bases left in between. Germline V CDR1 and CDR2: SGHRS, YFSETQ. CDR3 sequence (DNA): TGCGCCAGCAGCAGAAGGACAGCTCTCTCCTCCTACAATGAGCAGTTCTTC. This codes for CASSRRTALSSYNEQFF.

This chain links TRBV12-3 or TRBV12-4 with TRBJ1-1; 7 nucleotides line up with TRBD1. The CDR3 length is 13 residues. The junction had 7 bases not matched to a gene; V was cut back by 7 bases and J by 5 bases. This CDR3 is CASTPGTETEAFF. The CDR3 DNA reads TGTGCCAGCACCCCCGGGACAGAGACTGAAGCTTTCTTT.

This sequence joins TRBV5-1 and TRBJ1-1; TRBD1 aligns across 7 bases. Trimming removed 3 bases from V and 1 base from J; junction bases left unmatched: 3. CDR1 is SGHRS and CDR2 is YFSETQ in the germline V gene. This CDR3 has 14 residues. The chain's CDR3 is CASSSWTGNTEAFF. The CDR3, as DNA: TGCGCCAGCAGCTCCTGGACAGGGAACACTGAAGCTTTCTTT.

This chain connects TRBV6-1 to TRBJ2-5; tentative D call: TRBD2 (5 bases). The germline V and J ends were trimmed by 3 bases and 5 bases, with 16 bases remaining between them. Germline CDR1 reads MNHNS; CDR2 reads SASEGT. This CDR3 has 15 residues. DNA for the CDR3: TGTGCCAGCAGTGATGGTCTGCGGGCCTTGGAGACCCAGTACTTC. As protein: CASSDGLRALETQYF.

This clone was seen only once. The junction does not match germline at one end; this may be a read error. The chain employs TRBV28 and TRBJ2-3, with D maybe TRBD2 (5 bases). The CDR3 has 15 residues. In germline, CDR1 is MDHEN, CDR2 SYDVKM. DNA of the CDR3: TGTGCCAGCAGCTTATATCGGGGATTTACAGATACGCAGTATTTT. Translating it yields CASSLYRGFTDTQYF.

The V gene is TRBV7-7, the J gene TRBJ2-2; 7 positions agree with TRBD1. CDR1 is SSHAT, CDR2 FNYEAQ, per germline (reference sequence). The CDR3 is made up of 15 amino acids. The V and J ends lost 6 bases and 2 bases, in that order; junction bases with no gene match: 6. The CDR3 region has the DNA TGTGCCAGCAGTCCGGGACAGAGAAACACCGGGGAGCTGTTTTTT. Translation: CASSPGQRNTGELFF.

This sequence joins TRBV18 and TRBJ2-3; possible D gene TRBD1, 6 bases. Between the trimmed V and J ends, which lost 3 bases and 6 bases, there was a span of 7 bases. CDR3 length equals 12 residues. Germline V gene sequence: CDR1 KGHSH, CDR2 LQKENI. The chain's CDR3 is CASSPTGDTQYF. CDR3 bases: TGTGCCAGCTCACCCACAGGGGATACGCAGTATTTT.

The CDR3 region has the DNA TGTGCCATCAGTGAACAGGGGAATTCACCCCTCCACTTT. It codes for CAISEQGNSPLHF. V and J are TRBV10-3 and TRBJ1-6; 7 bases map to TRBD1. V gave up 3 bases and J gave up 7 bases; unmatched junction bases: 0. This CDR3 contains 13 residues. Germline V lookup: CDR1 ENHRY, CDR2 SYGVKD.

The chain has TRBV7-9 and TRBJ1-6; D not resolved. The CDR3 runs 14 residues. Trimming stripped 1 base from V and 10 bases from J, with 11 bases between. Looked up from germline, CDR1 is SEHNR and CDR2 is FQNEAQ (reference sequence). CDR3 residues: CASSLGPERSPLHF. The CDR3 DNA reads TGTGCCAGCAGCTTAGGACCTGAGAGGTCACCCCTCCACTTT.